This TCR beta chain was captured in a study of monozygotic twins with inflammatory bowel disease. Per the germline V gene, CDR1 is LNHNV and CDR2 is YYDKDF (reference sequence). The CDR3 is made up of 15 amino acids. Notes on the study in general: Patient repertoires may carry noise from differing immunosuppressive treatments. None of the different T cell subtypes could be distinguished from one another. Twins with IBD were found to have lower TCRbeta diversity (inverse Simpson) than healthy co-twins.

TCRdb reprocessed the 5' RACE reads, keeping one entry per CDR3 protein, no DNA. Its table records more than 300,000 distinct CDR3 sequences. As concerns this clonotype: Antigen: not known.

This receptor was obtained from a human donor with ulcerative colitis or Crohn's disease, or a healthy co-twin of an affected twin (not recorded which). The chain links TRBV15 to TRBJ2-3; TCRdb returns TRBD1, unconfirmable since there is no DNA. Sequenced: blood. CDR3: CATSREPSSTDTQYF.